This T cell receptor beta chain is drawn from a study of cytomegalovirus exposure and HLA in healthy donors. Study information: Early released data had 65 million to 100 million unique TCRs, all coming from HLA-typed donors.

V was clipped by 2 bases and J by 3 bases; unmatched bases: 3. The germline V gene has CDR1 MNHEY and CDR2 SVGAGI. The CDR3 extends over 15 amino acids. The PCR used 60 Vbeta and 13 Jbeta primers. Measured with immunoSEQ multiplex PCR; TCRdb has only the in-frame clones, and not every one. Recorded here are 130,000 to 150,000 clones; the top ten clones represent approximately 1.5%. Study findings and constraints: Exclusion as indistinguishable affected some V segments, including TRBV6-2 and TRBV6-3. Some highly shared sequence variants likely arose as a pipeline artifact.

As for this clone: Its antigen is unknown.

The chain uses TRBV6-5 and TRBJ2-1; 8 bases map to TRBD2. This TCR derives from a woman between 50 and 59 years old in good health and CMV-seronegative. Sequencing was carried out using PBMCs. The chain's CDR3 is CASSYETSDYNEQFF. CDR3 bases: TGTGCCAGCAGTTACGAGACTAGCGACTACAATGAGCAGTTCTTC.